The clone carrying this TCR beta chain was recorded once. Criteria for exclusion of patients were uncontrolled infection, other autoimmune disease, pregnancy or lactation. Each diagnosis was grounded in clinical symptoms, serum thyroxine and TRAb, thyroid ultrasound, and orbital computed tomography. This entry is derived from a study of T cells in Graves' hyperthyroidism and ophthalmopathy. Trimming took 5 bases from V and 7 from J; bases not matched to a gene: 5. Germline-derived CDR1 and CDR2 are LNHNV and YYDKDF (reference sequence). The CDR3 contains 12 residues. Regions amplified from RNA transcripts were the TCR beta CDR3 regions. Carried out on the TCR CDR3, a first-round RT-PCR used the HTBI primer set. TCRdb re-called the multiplex PCR reads through MiXCR, storing one row per CDR3 protein. Here the sample spans approximately 700,000 distinct CDR3 sequences, roughly 46% being singletons.

The sequencing input was peripheral blood or thyroid tissue (not recorded which). This clonotype originated in an adult man with Graves' disease, either hyperthyroidism or ophthalmopathy (not recorded which). The chain employs TRBV15 and TRBJ2-7; 7 nucleotides match TRBD1. CDR3 sequence (DNA): TGTGCCACCAGCTTACAGGGGCGGGAGCAGTACTTC. Amino acids: CATSLQGREQYF.